This passage covers 19 T cell receptor beta chains from one sample sequenced in a study of technical replicates of blood from a few donors. Method: immunoSEQ multiplex PCR; TCRdb's copy keeps in-frame clones and lacks some. The sample yields roughly 81,000 clones, about 97% seen once. The sequenced material came from T cells isolated from PBMCs. These receptors originate from a human donor in good health.

The chain uses TRBV2 and TRBJ2-5, with 13 bases aligning to TRBD2. Germline V gene data show CDR1 as SNHLY and CDR2 as FYNNEI. V lost 5 bases to trimming and J lost 12 bases; unmatched junction nucleotides: 6. The CDR3 is 13 amino acids. The CDR3 loop is CASSPLAGGPEYF. The CDR3 DNA is TGTGCCAGCAGTCCACTAGCGGGGGGGCCAGAGTACTTC. Full variable domain (remainder filled in from reference TRBV2 and TRBJ2-5): EPEVTQTPSHQVTQMGQEVILRCVPISNHLYFYWYRQILGQKVEFLVSFYNNEISEKSEIFDDQFSVERPDGSNFTLKIRSTKLEDSAMYFCASSPLAGGPEYFGPGTRLLVL.

V and J are TRBV30 and TRBJ2-6, with 8 bases aligning to TRBD2. Germline trimming cut 5 bases from V and 1 base from J; bases unmatched to any gene: 10. The germline V gene has CDR1 GTSNPN and CDR2 SVGIG (reference sequence). The CDR3 runs 17 residues. The CDR3 spells CAWESRGGRSGANVLTF. The DNA of the CDR3 is TGTGCCTGGGAGAGTCGGGGGGGCCGATCTGGGGCCAACGTCCTGACTTTC.

The chain joins TRBV4-1 to TRBJ1-5; D not resolved. The germline V gene encodes CDR1 MGHRA and CDR2 YSYEKL. With 1 base removed from V and 3 bases from J, the gap between germline ends came to 16 bases. The CDR3 totals 17 residues. CDR3 bases: TGCGCCAGCAGCCAAGTTGAGCTCCCGTTTCTCAATCAGCCCCAGCATTTT. Residues: CASSQVELPFLNQPQHF.

V usage is TRBV10-3 and J usage is TRBJ2-1, with D maybe TRBD1 (6 bases). V dropped 7 bases and J dropped 8 bases, with 9 bases sitting between them. Germline V CDR1 and CDR2: ENHRY, SYGVKD. This CDR3 comprises 11 residues. The CDR3 bases are TGTGCCATCACAGGGGATCATGAGCAGTTCTTC. It codes for CAITGDHEQFF.

The chain uses TRBV4-2 and TRBJ1-4; 10 bases fit TRBD1. CDR3 length: 19 residues. Germline CDR1 and CDR2: LGHNA and YNFKEQ. The V segment lost 3 bases and the J segment 6 bases; nucleotides outside the gene matches: 16. CDR3 DNA: TGTGCCAGCAGCCAGAAGGAAGGGACAGGGGTTTTAGTAGATGAAAAACTGTTTTTT. Protein product: CASSQKEGTGVLVDEKLFF.

The V call is TRBV5-4, the J call TRBJ2-1; D perhaps matches TRBD2 (6 bases). CDR3 size: 16 residues. The V and J ends lost 0 bases and 2 bases respectively, with 12 bases between them. Germline V gives CDR1 SGHNT, CDR2 YYREEE (reference sequence). CDR3 region: CASSLAVTGAYNEQFF. The DNA of the CDR3 is TGTGCCAGCAGCTTGGCAGTAACGGGGGCCTACAATGAGCAGTTCTTC.

The chain uses TRBV9 and TRBJ1-5; TRBD1 aligns across 7 bases. In germline, CDR1 is SGDLS, CDR2 YYNGEE. The CDR3 sequence is 15 residues long. V lost 0 bases, J lost 5 bases, and 5 bases stayed unmatched. CDR3 nucleotides: TGTGCCAGCAGCGTAGGGAACAGGGGCGATCAGCCCCAGCATTTT. Its protein is CASSVGNRGDQPQHF.

This sequence joins TRBV6-6 and TRBJ1-2, with D unclear. The length of the CDR3 is 12 residues. Trimming pared 2 bases from V and 7 bases from J, leaving 8 bases between. Germline V gives CDR1 MNHNY, CDR2 SVGAGI (reference sequence). CDR3 coding DNA: TGTGCCAGCAGTTACGTCGGGGTTGGCTACACCTTC. Translation gives CASSYVGVGYTF.

The chain uses TRBV6-1 and TRBJ2-2; possibly TRBD2 for D (5 bases). Germline V gene data show CDR1 as MNHNS and CDR2 as SASEGT. The CDR3 loop spans 14 amino acids. V was pared by 0 bases and J by 5 bases, with 7 bases between. The CDR3: CASSEARGTGELFF. Written as DNA, the CDR3 is TGTGCCAGCAGTGAAGCGCGAGGGACCGGGGAGCTGTTTTTT.

V usage is TRBV27 and J usage is TRBJ2-7, with 11 bases fitting TRBD2. The V segment lost 8 bases and the J segment 5 bases; nucleotides outside the gene matches: 8. CDR3 size: 14 residues. Germline V lookup: CDR1 MNHEY, CDR2 SMNVEV (reference sequence). CDR3 amino acids: CASRSSGRSHEQYF. CDR3 coding DNA: TGTGCCAGCCGTTCTAGCGGGAGGAGCCACGAGCAGTACTTC.

The V call is TRBV30, the J call TRBJ2-1, with 10 positions matching TRBD2. The CDR3 is 15 amino acids. With 3 bases clipped from V and 7 bases from J, the junction kept 9 bases outside the gene matches. CDR1 is GTSNPN and CDR2 is SVGIG in the germline V gene (reference sequence). CDR3 nucleotides: TGTGCCTGGAGGCAAAGCGGGGGGGCTAGGAATGAGCAGTTCTTC. Amino acids: CAWRQSGGARNEQFF.

The chain joins TRBV13 to TRBJ1-6, with D maybe TRBD1 (5 bases). CDR1 and CDR2 from the germline V gene are PRHDT and FYEKMQ (reference sequence). The CDR3 runs to 17 residues. V dropped 0 bases and J dropped 6 bases, with 15 bases sitting between them. CDR3 in amino acids: CASSLGGVGGANSPLHF. The CDR3 DNA reads as TGTGCCAGCAGCTTAGGAGGGGTCGGTGGAGCTAATTCACCCCTCCACTTT. Full variable domain (remainder filled in from reference TRBV13 and TRBJ1-6): AAGVIQSPRHLIKEKRETATLKCYPIPRHDTVYWYQQGPGQDPQFLISFYEKMQSDKGSIPDRFSAQQFSDYHSELNMSSLELGDSALYFCASSLGGVGGANSPLHFGNGTRLTVT.

CDR3 DNA: TGTGCCAGCAGTAGGACAGGGGGCGTCACTGAAGCTTTCTTT. It specifies CASSRTGGVTEAFF. V usage is TRBV6-5 and J usage is TRBJ1-1; TRBD1 agrees at 11 bases. The CDR3 is 14 residues long. Germline V gives CDR1 MNHEY, CDR2 SVGAGI. The trim removed 5 bases at V and 4 bases at J, leaving 3 bases unmatched.

This clone has a single count. The CDR3 DNA sequence: TGTGCCAGCAGCTTAGACCAGGGTGATCAGCCCCAGCATTTT. It codes for CASSLDQGDQPQHF. V usage is TRBV11-2 and J usage is TRBJ1-5; D might be TRBD1 (5 bases). Germline CDR1 SGHAT, CDR2 FQNNGV. The CDR3 is 14 amino acids. Trimming took 0 bases from V and 5 from J, leaving 8 bases between them.

The V gene is TRBV2, the J gene TRBJ2-3; 13 bases match TRBD2. CDR3 length equals 17 residues. Germline CDR1 SNHLY, CDR2 FYNNEI. The V gene end was trimmed by 8 bases and the J gene end by 0 bases; junction bases not matched to a gene: 8. CDR3 DNA sequence: TGTGCCAGCGTAACTAGCGGGGGGGGGTTTAGCACAGATACGCAGTATTTT. As protein: CASVTSGGGFSTDTQYF.

CDR3 loop: CASSMAWSGSTDTQYF. The CDR3 DNA is TGCGCCAGCAGCATGGCGTGGAGCGGCAGCACAGATACGCAGTATTTT. The chain is built from TRBV5-1 and TRBJ2-3; tentative D call: TRBD2 (5 bases). Trimming stripped 4 bases from V and 0 bases from J, with 15 bases between. Germline V gives CDR1 SGHRS, CDR2 YFSETQ. This CDR3 contains 16 residues.

In DNA form, the CDR3 reads TGTGCCAGCAGGGAACTAGCGGGAGACTCCTACAATGAGCAGTTCTTC. It yields the protein CASRELAGDSYNEQFF. The chain couples TRBV2 to TRBJ2-1; 11 bases are shared with TRBD2. CDR1 is SNHLY, CDR2 FYNNEI, per germline. The length of the CDR3 is 16 residues. V lost 6 bases and J lost 0; bases outside the gene matches: 4.

V gene TRBV29-1 combines with J gene TRBJ2-3; a weak D match, TRBD2 (6 bases). This CDR3 is 13 amino acids long. Trimming stripped 7 bases from V and 2 bases from J, with 13 bases between. CDR1 and CDR2 (germline): SQVTM, ANQGSEA. CDR3 amino acids: CSEEGPLTDTQYF. The CDR3 DNA is TGCAGCGAGGAGGGTCCACTCACAGATACGCAGTATTTT.

This chain uses TRBV27 with TRBJ2-7; a possible D gene is TRBD1 (6 bases). CDR1 is MNHEY, CDR2 SMNVEV, per germline (reference sequence). V lost 4 bases and J lost 2, with 21 bases in between. CDR3 length: 17 residues. Written as DNA, the CDR3 is TGTGCCAGCAGTTCCAGGCCCACAGGGCTCCTTACCTACGAGCAGTACTTC. Protein product: CASSSRPTGLLTYEQYF.